This TCR beta chain was identified during a study of graft-versus-host responses after intestinal transplantation. Study-level points and caveats: Patients who carried graft-donor T cell macrochimerism also had high graft-versus-host to host-versus-graft clonal ratios in their allografts. Researchers found GvH clones in recipient marrow, and some showed up first in ileum or blood.

CDR3 length: 18 amino acids. Trimming cost V 5 bases and J 2 bases; bases outside gene matches: 11. CDR1 and CDR2 from the germline V gene are SGHAT and FQNNGV. As concerns this clone: The antigen is not known.

Assay used: immunoSEQ multiplex PCR; TCRdb lists only in-frame clones, some missing. The sample yields 35,000 to 50,000 clones, roughly 96% seen once. This chain joins TRBV11-2 and TRBJ2-1; 11 positions match TRBD2. The origin of this receptor is a human donor who was the organ donor for an intestinal transplant. Specimen: unstimulated CD8+ T cells sorted from spleen or lymph node cells, collected before transplant. This CDR3 is CASSLPYLSGGAYNEQFF. Written as DNA, the CDR3 is TGTGCCAGCAGCCTACCATACCTTAGCGGGGGGGCCTACAATGAGCAGTTCTTC.